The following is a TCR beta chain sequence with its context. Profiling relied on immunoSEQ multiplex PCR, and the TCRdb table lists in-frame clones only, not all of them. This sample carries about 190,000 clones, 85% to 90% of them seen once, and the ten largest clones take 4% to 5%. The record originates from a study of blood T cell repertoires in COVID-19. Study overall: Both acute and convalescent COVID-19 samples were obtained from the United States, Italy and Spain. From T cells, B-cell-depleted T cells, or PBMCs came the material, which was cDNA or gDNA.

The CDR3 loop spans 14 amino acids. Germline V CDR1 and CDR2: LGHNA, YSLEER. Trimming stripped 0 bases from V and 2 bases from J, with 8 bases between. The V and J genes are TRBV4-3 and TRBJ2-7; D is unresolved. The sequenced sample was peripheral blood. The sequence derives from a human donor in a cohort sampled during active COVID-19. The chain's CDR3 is CASSQDSRTYEQYF. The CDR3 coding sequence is TGCGCCAGCAGCCAAGATTCCAGGACCTACGAGCAGTACTTC.